This T cell receptor (beta chain) was sequenced in a study of blood T cell repertoires in COVID-19. The CDR3 is made up of 13 amino acids. J lost 8 bases, V lost 6 bases, and 6 bases had no gene match. The V gene's germline CDR1 is MNHEY and CDR2 SVGAGI. Produced via immunoSEQ multiplex PCR; TCRdb's table is partial and in-frame only. The sample consists of 200,000 to 250,000 clones, about 85% of them appearing once. Participants' own reports of clinical history determined their cohort assignment. This receptor was taken from a man aged 25 to 45 who had recovered from COVID-19. The rearrangement links TRBV6-5 to TRBJ1-3; 8 bases are shared with TRBD1. Sequencing was carried out using PBMCs or T cells enriched from blood (not recorded which). CDR3 amino acids: CASSRTGRDTIYF. CDR3 in DNA: TGTGCCAGCAGCCGGACAGGGCGGGACACCATATATTTT.